This record looks at one T cell receptor (beta chain) sequence and its context. Its antigen remains undetermined. It has no much larger one-base neighbor in the sample; base qualities were not kept. The library was generated by 5' RACE. Sequenced on an Illumina HiSeq 2500. The second PCR ran for roughly 7 to 12 cycles and used a J-beta primer mix along with a sample-barcoded 5' primer. A template-switch 5' adaptor carrying 12 random nucleotides introduced a unique molecular identifier onto each TCR beta cDNA molecule. Each sample yielded at least 2.5 million CDR3-containing paired-end reads. First-strand cDNA synthesis was performed from all RNA using the Mint cDNA synthesis kit, with priming by a TRBC-specific oligonucleotide. All cDNA was treated with uracil-DNA glycosylase and then went through a first 18-cycle PCR with the universal primers M1SS and BC2_uni_R. The paper's data handling went like this. Normalization of each sample was performed by random selection of 1 million high-quality reads, each carrying a distinct molecular identifier. Instead of being binned into consensus sequences, reads with shared molecular identifiers were discarded. MiTCR, set to a Q25 quality threshold and the strictest error-elimination algorithm, was used for CDR3 identification, clonotype clustering and error correction. A nonparametric unseen species model with Euler transformation was used to estimate a lower bound on total TCR beta diversity. TCRdb trimmed the raw reads at Q25, called clones with MiXCR and kept productive beta chains. CDR3 protein sequences are deduplicated, and each keeps its most common genes and DNA. The V and J calls were not made by the authors but by TCRdb's processing. The sample includes hundreds of thousands of distinct CDR3 sequences, with around 21% observed a single time. 3.5% to 4% of the sample lies in the top ten.

The data derive from a study of blood T cells in healthy people across ages (dated by TCRdb to the mid-2010s). Turning to the overall study: Template switching captured roughly one uniquely barcoded TCR beta cDNA molecule per two T cells in model experiments. Using deep sequencing normalized with unique cDNA molecular identifiers, the study measured how TCR beta repertoire diversity changes with age. The donors were split into four age groups: young (average around 15 years), middle-aged (over 35), aged (62) and long-lived (about 74). To avoid experimental bias, donors of different ages were distributed randomly across sequencing lanes. Using the same blood draw, the study looked at two additional independent replicas of 1 million unique cDNA reads for two donors, one aged 18 to 30 and the other aged 80 or older.

V is pared back by 6 bases and J by 0 bases, with 9 bases lying between the germline termini. Counted from cysteine to phenylalanine, this CDR3 has 14 amino acids. Of the read, only the CDR3 DNA is kept; its 42 bases are in frame from base 1. From the germline V gene (reference sequence), CDR1 is DFQATT and CDR2 is SNEGSKA. The roughly 42 donors, aged 6 to 90 years, were systemically healthy Caucasian individuals from Russia. Approximately 10 milliliters of peripheral blood were collected from each donor into EDTA-treated Vacutainer tubes. PBMCs were isolated by Ficoll-Paque density-gradient centrifugation, with at least 6 million obtained per sample. Trizol reagent was used to extract total RNA from PBMCs, with at least 6 micrograms per sample. The percentages of naive CD45RAhigh/CD27high T cells were determined by flow cytometry on a PBMC aliquot from every donor. The paper's findings and limits, for the study overall: The long-lived group showed more naive CD4+ T cells, fewer expanded clones and increased TCR diversity than the aged group, suggesting age selection. Estimates of total diversity based on one million sequenced T cells were considered lower bounds and underestimates. Because the CMV infection status of the donors was unknown, age-related changes in expanded clonotypes may potentially have been confounded. Observed TCR beta diversity per million T cells fell roughly linearly with age, and a significant reduction was already apparent by age about 38. Bulk unsorted PBMC profiling prevented conclusive comparison of naive and antigen-experienced compartments. A strong correlation was found between observed TCR beta diversity and the percentage of naive T cells measured by flow cytometry.

Sequenced input: blood. This chain joins TRBV20-1 to TRBJ2-6; the D gene lacks a confident call. The receptor's source is a man in his sixties or seventies in good health. The CDR3 has the sequence CSASAASGANVLTF. The DNA is as follows: TGCAGTGCAAGCGCCGCCTCTGGGGCCAACGTCCTGACTTTC.